This T cell receptor (beta chain) is drawn from a study of CD8 T cells in ankylosing spondylitis. General study results and limits: A TCR beta motif of fewer than ten highly homologous variants seemed to mark ankylosing spondylitis blood. Disease-associated clonotypes exhibited CD8+ identity and were relatively infrequent in peripheral blood.

It was by quantitative 5'-RACE with molecular barcodes that TCR beta libraries were made. TCRdb analysed the 5' RACE reads with MiXCR anew, one entry per CDR3 protein. This sample has fewer than 550,000 distinct CDR3 sequences, with approximately 5.3% found just once. V gave up 6 bases and J gave up 0 bases, with 5 bases separating them. The CDR3 spans 13 residues. Germline V CDR1 and CDR2: KGHDR, SFDVKD. This clonotype was recorded many times. Its antigen is as yet unknown. The J gene is TRBJ1-5, the V gene TRBV24-1; D remains unclear. This receptor was obtained from a male donor with ankylosing spondylitis. Sequencing was carried out using blood, either unsorted or a sorted T cell fraction (not recorded which). The CDR3 DNA is TGTGCCACCAGTCTTGATAGCAATCAGCCCCAGCATTTT. The encoded protein is CATSLDSNQPQHF.